The 17 T cell receptor beta chains reported below all come from one sample, sequenced in a study of blood T cells in healthy people across ages. Through a sample-barcoded 5' primer and a J-beta primer mix, a second PCR was run for roughly 7 to 12 cycles. Using its own MiXCR run on the 5' RACE reads, TCRdb lists one record per CDR3 protein. The table shows hundreds of thousands of distinct CDR3 sequences, with about 42% occurring only once. The sample comprised blood. These receptor sequences come from a man aged 80 or over in good health.

The gene calls are TRBV12-3 or TRBV12-4 and TRBJ2-4, with D perhaps assigned TRBD1 or TRBD2 (5 bases each). Trimming left V 1 base short and J 10 bases short, with 11 bases between. CDR3 length: 13 amino acids. The CDR3 loop reads CASSLGGTGIQYF. The CDR3 nucleotides are TGTGCCAGCAGTTTAGGAGGGACGGGAATTCAGTACTTC.

The chain uses TRBV12-3 or TRBV12-4 and TRBJ2-3; tentatively, D is TRBD2 (6 bases). Trimming pared 5 bases from V and 11 bases from J, leaving 20 bases between. The CDR3 loop spans 14 amino acids. CDR3 coding DNA: TGTGCCAGCAGTGGACTGGGGGGAGCAGATGTGCAGTATTTT. This sequence encodes CASSGLGGADVQYF.

CDR3 sequence reads: CASRPRESSYNEQYF. CDR3 nucleotides: TGTGCCAGCAGGCCCCGCGAGAGCTCCTACAATGAGCAGTACTTC. V and J are TRBV7-9 and TRBJ2-1; D gene uncertain. TRBJ2-7 matches the DNA end more closely, so the J call is doubtful. Germline loops: CDR1 SEHNR, CDR2 FQNEAQ (reference sequence). The CDR3 is 15 amino acids.

This clonotype was detected only a few times. V and J are TRBV29-1 and TRBJ2-1; the D is unclear. Germline V gene data show CDR1 as SQVTM and CDR2 as ANQGSEA. V gave up 7 bases and J gave up 4 bases, with 8 bases separating them. The CDR3 extends over 11 amino acids. The CDR3, as DNA: TGCAGCGGGGATATGTACAATGAGCAGTTCTTC. Amino acids: CSGDMYNEQFF.

This clonotype was seen a few times. The chain employs TRBV7-9 and TRBJ2-3; TRBD2 matches at 8 bases. V lost 4 bases to trimming and J lost 1 base; unmatched junction nucleotides: 7. This CDR3 region has 16 residues. Germline loops: CDR1 SEHNR, CDR2 FQNEAQ (reference sequence). The CDR3 sequence is CASSSDGSGGTDTQYF. For the CDR3, the DNA is TGTGCCAGCAGCTCCGACGGTAGCGGGGGCACAGATACGCAGTATTTT.

The chain couples TRBV6-1 to TRBJ1-5; D unclear. From germline, CDR1 is MNHNS and CDR2 SASEGT. There are 14 residues in the CDR3. Between the trimmed V and J ends, which lost 3 bases and 0 bases, there was a span of 6 bases. CDR3 region: CASSDSHSNQPQHF. The CDR3, as DNA: TGTGCCAGCAGTGACAGCCATAGCAATCAGCCCCAGCATTTT.

The chain joins TRBV20-1 to TRBJ2-7; D call uncertain. The CDR3 is made up of 16 amino acids. Germline V gene sequence: CDR1 DFQATT, CDR2 SNEGSKA (reference sequence). V was pared by 1 base and J by 3 bases, with 19 bases between. This CDR3 is CSARAQEAGLLYEQYF. The DNA for the CDR3 is TGCAGTGCTAGAGCGCAAGAGGCAGGTCTACTCTACGAGCAGTACTTC.

A note on this clonotype: The junction does not match germline at one end; this may be a read error. The chain recombines TRBV7-8 with TRBJ2-2, with D possibly TRBD2 on 5 matching bases. Per germline, CDR1 SGHVS and CDR2 FQNEAQ. This CDR3 has 15 amino acids. The CDR3 is CTSSPSGTNTGEQFF. In nucleotides, the CDR3 is TGTACCAGCAGCCCCTCGGGAACGAACACCGGGGAGCAGTTTTTT. The full variable domain, its missing parts supplied by reference TRBV7-8 and TRBJ2-2, is GAGVSQSPRYKVAKRGQDVALRCDPISGHVSLFWYQQALGQGPEFLTYFQNEAQLDKSGLPSDRFFAERPEGSVSTLKIQRTQQEDSAVYLCTSSPSGTNTGEQFFGEGSRLTVL.

This chain links TRBV24-1 with TRBJ2-4; D is unresolved. V lost 4 bases and J lost 6, with 12 bases in between. CDR1 is KGHDR and CDR2 is SFDVKD in the germline V gene. The CDR3 has 14 amino acids. The CDR3 protein is CATSDRGRGNIQYF. The CDR3 DNA is TGTGCCACCAGTGACCGCGGACGAGGAAACATTCAGTACTTC.

The chain employs TRBV15 and TRBJ1-1; no clear D. The CDR3 totals 14 residues. The germline CDR1 and CDR2 sequences are LNHNV and YYDKDF (reference sequence). V was shortened by 1 base and J by 1 base, with 7 bases between the two germline ends. The CDR3 loop reads CATSRVGGNTEAFF. In nucleotides, the CDR3 is TGTGCCACCAGCAGAGTAGGTGGGAACACTGAAGCTTTCTTT.

V usage is TRBV6-5 and J usage is TRBJ2-7; 9 positions match TRBD2. The CDR3 has 15 amino acids. The trim removed 8 bases at V and 3 bases at J, leaving 11 bases unmatched. The germline gives CDR1 MNHEY, CDR2 SVGAGI. In DNA, the CDR3 is TGTGCCAGCCGTACGAGCCAGCGGGAGGTCTACGAGCAGTACTTC. Translated: CASRTSQREVYEQYF.

In this sample, this clonotype turned up many times. V usage is TRBV10-3 and J usage is TRBJ2-1; D is undetermined. Germline CDR1 reads ENHRY; CDR2 reads SYGVKD. CDR3 length equals 14 residues. V lost 7 bases to trimming and J lost 4 bases, with 14 bases between them. Here the CDR3 DNA reads TGTGCCATCATGGAGAAGGCGGAGTACAATGAGCAGTTCTTC. It encodes CAIMEKAEYNEQFF.

This clonotype has just one count. The chain has TRBV6-2 or TRBV6-3 and TRBJ2-2; the D is unclear. In germline, CDR1 is MNHEY, CDR2 SVGEGT. This CDR3 has 12 residues. With 6 bases removed from V and 4 bases from J, the gap between germline ends came to 6 bases. In DNA, the CDR3 is TGTGCCAGCAGGGGGTCCACCGGGGAGCTGTTTTTT. Translated, it gives CASRGSTGELFF.

The V gene is TRBV12-3 or TRBV12-4, the J gene TRBJ1-4, with TRBD1 as a possible D gene (6 bases). The CDR3 contains 14 residues. Trimming removed 11 bases from V and 4 bases from J, with 17 bases in between. In nucleotides, the CDR3 is TGTGCCTGCGATACAGGGTTTAATAATGAAAAACTGTTTTTT. This encodes CACDTGFNNEKLFF.

The V call is TRBV2, the J call TRBJ1-6; a possible D gene is TRBD1 (6 bases). The V end lost 8 bases, the J end lost 6 bases, and 14 bases lay between the germline ends. In germline, CDR1 is SNHLY, CDR2 FYNNEI. This CDR3 has 14 residues. The DNA of the CDR3 is TGTGCCAGCGGCCTAGTCAGGGGTAATTCACCCCTCCACTTT. Amino acids: CASGLVRGNSPLHF.

The table lists this clonotype with a few counts. This chain connects TRBV7-2 to TRBJ2-5; the D gene is possibly TRBD2 (7 bases). The length of the CDR3 is 15 residues. The germline gives CDR1 SGHTA, CDR2 FQGNSA. V lost 3 bases and J 2 bases, leaving 13 bases between the germline ends. The CDR3 DNA is TGTGCCAGCAGCTTTCAAGGGAGGGGGCAAGAGACCCAGTACTTC. The encoded protein is CASSFQGRGQETQYF.

This clonotype was recorded a few times. The chain combines TRBV20-1 with TRBJ2-1, with 11 positions matching TRBD1. The assigned J gene may be wrong: the sequence end matches TRBJ2-7 better. Germline CDR1 DFQATT, CDR2 SNEGSKA (reference sequence). The CDR3 totals 17 residues. The CDR3 DNA follows: TGCAGTGCTGTAGCCTTTTCCGGGACAGGGGGTTACAATGAGCAGTACTTC. This translates into CSAVAFSGTGGYNEQYF.